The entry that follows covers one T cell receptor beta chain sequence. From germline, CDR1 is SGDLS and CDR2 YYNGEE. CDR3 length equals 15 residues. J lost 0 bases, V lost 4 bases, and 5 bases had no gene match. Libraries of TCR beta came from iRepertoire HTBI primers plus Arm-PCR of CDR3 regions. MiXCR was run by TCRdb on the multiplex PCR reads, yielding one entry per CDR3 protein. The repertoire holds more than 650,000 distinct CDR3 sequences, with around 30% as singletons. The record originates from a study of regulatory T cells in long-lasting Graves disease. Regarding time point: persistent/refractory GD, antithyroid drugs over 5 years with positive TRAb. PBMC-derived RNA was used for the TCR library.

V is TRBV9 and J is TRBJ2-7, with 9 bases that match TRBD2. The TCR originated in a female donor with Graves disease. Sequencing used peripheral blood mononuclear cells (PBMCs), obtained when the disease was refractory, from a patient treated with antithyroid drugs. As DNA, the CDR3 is TGTGCCAGCAGCCCCCTAGCGGGGCACTCCTACGAGCAGTACTTC. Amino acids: CASSPLAGHSYEQYF.